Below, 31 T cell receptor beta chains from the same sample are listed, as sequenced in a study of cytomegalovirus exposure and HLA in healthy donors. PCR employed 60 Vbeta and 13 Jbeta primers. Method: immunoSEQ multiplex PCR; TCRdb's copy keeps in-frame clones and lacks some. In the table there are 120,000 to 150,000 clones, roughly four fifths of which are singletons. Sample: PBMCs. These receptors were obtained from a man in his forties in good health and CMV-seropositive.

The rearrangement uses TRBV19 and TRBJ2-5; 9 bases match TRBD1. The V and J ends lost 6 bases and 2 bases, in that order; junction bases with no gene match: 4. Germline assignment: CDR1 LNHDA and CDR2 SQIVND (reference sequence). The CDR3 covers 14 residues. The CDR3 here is CASRGQGEQETQYF. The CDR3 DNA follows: TGTGCCAGTAGGGGACAGGGCGAACAAGAGACCCAGTACTTC.

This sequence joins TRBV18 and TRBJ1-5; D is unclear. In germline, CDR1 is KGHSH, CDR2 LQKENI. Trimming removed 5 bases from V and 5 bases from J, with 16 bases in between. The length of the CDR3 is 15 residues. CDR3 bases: TGTGCCAGCTCAAAAAGTCGGGGTCGGGATCAGCCCCAGCATTTT. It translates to CASSKSRGRDQPQHF.

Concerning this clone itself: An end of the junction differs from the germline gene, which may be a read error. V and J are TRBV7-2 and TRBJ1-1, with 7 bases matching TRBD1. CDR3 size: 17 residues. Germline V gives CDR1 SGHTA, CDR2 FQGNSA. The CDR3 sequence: CASSVAQLGQPNTEAFF. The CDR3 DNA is TGTGCCAGCAGCGTAGCCCAGCTGGGACAGCCAAACACTGAAGCTTTCTTT. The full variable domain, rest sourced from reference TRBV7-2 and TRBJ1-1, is GAGVSQSPSNKVTEKGKDVELRCDPISGHTALYWYRQSLGQGLEFLIYFQGNSAPDKSGLPSDRFSAERTGGSVSTLTIQRTQQEDSAVYLCASSVAQLGQPNTEAFFGQGTRLTVV.

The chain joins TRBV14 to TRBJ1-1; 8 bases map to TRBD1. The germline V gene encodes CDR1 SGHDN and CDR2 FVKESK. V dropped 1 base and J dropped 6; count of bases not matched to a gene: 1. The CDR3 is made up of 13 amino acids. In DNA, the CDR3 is TGTGCCAGCAGCCAAGTGACAGGGGCTGAAGCTTTCTTT. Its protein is CASSQVTGAEAFF.

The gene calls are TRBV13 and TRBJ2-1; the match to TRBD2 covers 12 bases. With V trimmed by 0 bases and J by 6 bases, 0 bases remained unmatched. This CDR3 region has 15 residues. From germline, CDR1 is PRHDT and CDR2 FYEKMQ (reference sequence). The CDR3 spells CASSLGLAGGNEQFF. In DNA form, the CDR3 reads TGTGCCAGCAGCTTAGGACTAGCGGGAGGCAATGAGCAGTTCTTC.

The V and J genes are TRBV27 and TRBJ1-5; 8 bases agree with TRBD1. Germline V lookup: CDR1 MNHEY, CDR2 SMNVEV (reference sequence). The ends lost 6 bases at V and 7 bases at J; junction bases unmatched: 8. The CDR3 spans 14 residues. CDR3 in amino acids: CASSDRGRNQPQHF. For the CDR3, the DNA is TGTGCCAGCAGCGACAGGGGTAGAAACCAGCCCCAGCATTTT.

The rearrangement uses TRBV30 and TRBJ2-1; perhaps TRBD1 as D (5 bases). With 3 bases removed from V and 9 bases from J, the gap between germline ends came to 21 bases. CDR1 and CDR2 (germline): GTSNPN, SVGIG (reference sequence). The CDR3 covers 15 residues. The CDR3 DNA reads TGTGCCTGGAGCCACTCGGTCGCGACAGTTGCTGAGCAGTTCTTC. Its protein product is CAWSHSVATVAEQFF.

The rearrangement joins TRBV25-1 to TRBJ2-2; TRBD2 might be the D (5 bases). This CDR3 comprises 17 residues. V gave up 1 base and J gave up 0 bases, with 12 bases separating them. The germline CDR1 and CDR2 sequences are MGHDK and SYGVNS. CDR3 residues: CASSESPSPTNTGELFF. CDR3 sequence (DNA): TGTGCCAGCAGTGAATCCCCTAGCCCTACGAACACCGGGGAGCTGTTTTTT.

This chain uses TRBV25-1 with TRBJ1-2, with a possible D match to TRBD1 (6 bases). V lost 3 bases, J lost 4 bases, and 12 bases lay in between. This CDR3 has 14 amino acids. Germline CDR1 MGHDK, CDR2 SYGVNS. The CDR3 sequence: CASSDTRGPYGYTF. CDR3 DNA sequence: TGTGCCAGCAGTGATACCAGGGGCCCCTATGGCTACACCTTC.

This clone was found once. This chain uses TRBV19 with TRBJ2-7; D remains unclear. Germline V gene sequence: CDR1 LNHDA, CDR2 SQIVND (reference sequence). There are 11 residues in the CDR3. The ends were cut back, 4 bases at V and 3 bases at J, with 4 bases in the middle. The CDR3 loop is CASSTHYEQYF. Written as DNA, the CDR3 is TGTGCCAGTAGTACCCACTACGAGCAGTACTTC. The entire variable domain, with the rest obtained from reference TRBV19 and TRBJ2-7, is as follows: DGGITQSPKYLFRKEGQNVTLSCEQNLNHDAMYWYRQDPGQGLRLIYYSQIVNDFQKGDIAEGYSVSREKKESFPLTVTSAQKNPTAFYLCASSTHYEQYFGPGTRLTVT.

CDR3 DNA: TGTGCCAGCGAGAGAGGGCGGGGACAAGAGACCCAGTACTTC. Protein sequence: CASERGRGQETQYF. V and J are TRBV6-1 and TRBJ2-5; the D gene is possibly TRBD2 (6 bases). This CDR3 has 14 amino acids. The V end was cut by 8 bases, the J end by 2 bases, with 15 bases between. CDR1 MNHNS and CDR2 SASEGT come from the germline V gene.

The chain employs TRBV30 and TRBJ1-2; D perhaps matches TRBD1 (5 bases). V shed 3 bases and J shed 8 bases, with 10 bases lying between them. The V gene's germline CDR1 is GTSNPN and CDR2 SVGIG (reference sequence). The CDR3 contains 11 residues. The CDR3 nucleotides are TGTGCCTGGAGGGGGCAGTTCGGCTACACCTTC. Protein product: CAWRGQFGYTF.

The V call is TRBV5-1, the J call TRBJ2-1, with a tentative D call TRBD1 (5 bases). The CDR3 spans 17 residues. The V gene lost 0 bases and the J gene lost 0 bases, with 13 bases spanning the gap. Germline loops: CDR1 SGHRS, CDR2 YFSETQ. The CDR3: CASSLGPTVSSYNEQFF. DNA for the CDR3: TGCGCCAGCAGCTTGGGCCCGACAGTGAGCTCCTACAATGAGCAGTTCTTC.

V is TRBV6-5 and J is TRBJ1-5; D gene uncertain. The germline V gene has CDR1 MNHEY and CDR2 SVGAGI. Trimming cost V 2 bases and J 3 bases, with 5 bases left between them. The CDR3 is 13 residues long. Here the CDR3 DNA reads TGTGCCAGCAGTTACGACAACAATCAGCCCCAGCATTTT. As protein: CASSYDNNQPQHF.

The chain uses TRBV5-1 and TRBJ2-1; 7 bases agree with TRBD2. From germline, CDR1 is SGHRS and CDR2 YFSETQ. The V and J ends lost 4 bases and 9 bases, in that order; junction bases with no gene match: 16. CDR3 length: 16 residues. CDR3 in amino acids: CASSPGQGGSLGEQFF. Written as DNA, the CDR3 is TGCGCCAGCAGCCCTGGCCAGGGCGGGAGTTTGGGTGAGCAGTTCTTC.

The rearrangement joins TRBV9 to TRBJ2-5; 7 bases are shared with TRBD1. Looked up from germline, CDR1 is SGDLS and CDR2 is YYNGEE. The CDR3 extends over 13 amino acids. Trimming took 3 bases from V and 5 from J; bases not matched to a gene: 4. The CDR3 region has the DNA TGTGCCAGCAGCGCCGACAGGGTTGAGACCCAGTACTTC. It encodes CASSADRVETQYF.

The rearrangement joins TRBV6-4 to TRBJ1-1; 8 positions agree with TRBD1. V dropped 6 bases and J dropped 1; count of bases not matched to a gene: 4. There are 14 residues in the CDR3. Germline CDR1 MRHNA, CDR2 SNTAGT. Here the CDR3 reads CASRETGENTEAFF. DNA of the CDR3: TGTGCCAGCAGGGAGACAGGGGAGAACACTGAAGCTTTCTTT.

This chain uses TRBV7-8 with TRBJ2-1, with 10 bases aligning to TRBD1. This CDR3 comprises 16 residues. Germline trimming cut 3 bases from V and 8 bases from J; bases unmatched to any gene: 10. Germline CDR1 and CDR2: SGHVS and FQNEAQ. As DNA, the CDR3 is TGTGCCAGCAGCTTCGCCGGGACAGGGGTAGTAGATGAGCAGTTCTTC. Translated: CASSFAGTGVVDEQFF.

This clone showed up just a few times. CDR3 sequence: CASSFREEKLFF. Here the CDR3 DNA reads TGTGCCAGCAGTTTCAGGGAAGAAAAACTGTTTTTT. The rearrangement uses TRBV28 and TRBJ1-4; the D gene is possibly TRBD1 (5 bases). The CDR3 is 12 amino acids. Trimming removed 3 bases from V and 8 bases from J, with 7 bases in between. Per germline, CDR1 MDHEN and CDR2 SYDVKM.

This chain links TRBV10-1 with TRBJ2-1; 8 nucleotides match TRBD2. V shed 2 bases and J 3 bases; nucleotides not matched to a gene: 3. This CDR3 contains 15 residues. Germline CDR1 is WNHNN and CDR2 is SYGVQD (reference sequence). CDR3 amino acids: CASSEAGGNYNEQFF. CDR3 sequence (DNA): TGCGCCAGCAGTGAGGCGGGAGGTAACTACAATGAGCAGTTCTTC.

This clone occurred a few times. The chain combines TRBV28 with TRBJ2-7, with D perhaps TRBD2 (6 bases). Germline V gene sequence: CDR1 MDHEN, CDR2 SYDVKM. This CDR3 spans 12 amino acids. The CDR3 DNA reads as TGTGTCACCGGGGGTGGCTCCTACGAGCAGTACTTC. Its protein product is CVTGGGSYEQYF.

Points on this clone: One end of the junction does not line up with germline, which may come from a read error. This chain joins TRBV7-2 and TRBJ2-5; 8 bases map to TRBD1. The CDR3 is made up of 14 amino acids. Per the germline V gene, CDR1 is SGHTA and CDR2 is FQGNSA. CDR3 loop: CASSPRTGQGTQYF. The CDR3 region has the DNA TGTGCCAGCAGCCCGCGGACAGGGCAAGGGACCCAGTACTTC.

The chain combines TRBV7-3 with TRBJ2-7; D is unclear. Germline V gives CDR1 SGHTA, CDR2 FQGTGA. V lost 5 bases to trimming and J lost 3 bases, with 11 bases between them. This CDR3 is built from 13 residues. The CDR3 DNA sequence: TGTGCCAGCAGCGCAGGTCTCGGCTACGAGCAGTACTTC. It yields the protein CASSAGLGYEQYF.

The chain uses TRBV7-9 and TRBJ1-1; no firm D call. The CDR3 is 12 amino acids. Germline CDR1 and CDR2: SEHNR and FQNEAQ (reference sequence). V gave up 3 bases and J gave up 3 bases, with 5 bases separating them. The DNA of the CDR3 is TGTGCCAGCAGCTTTTCGTACACTGAAGCTTTCTTT. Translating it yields CASSFSYTEAFF.

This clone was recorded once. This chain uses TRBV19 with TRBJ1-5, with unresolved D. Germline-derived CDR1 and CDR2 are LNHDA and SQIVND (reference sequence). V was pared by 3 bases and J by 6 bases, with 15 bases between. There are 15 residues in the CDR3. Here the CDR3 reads CASSMEGSMGQPQHF. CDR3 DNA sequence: TGTGCCAGTAGTATGGAGGGTTCCATGGGTCAGCCCCAGCATTTT.

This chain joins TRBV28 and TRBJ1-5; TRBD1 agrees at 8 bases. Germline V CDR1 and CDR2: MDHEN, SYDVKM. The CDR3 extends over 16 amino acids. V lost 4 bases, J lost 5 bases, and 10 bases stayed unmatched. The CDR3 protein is CASSSPGGPLDQPQHF. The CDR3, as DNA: TGTGCCAGCAGTTCACCAGGGGGCCCCCTGGATCAGCCCCAGCATTTT.

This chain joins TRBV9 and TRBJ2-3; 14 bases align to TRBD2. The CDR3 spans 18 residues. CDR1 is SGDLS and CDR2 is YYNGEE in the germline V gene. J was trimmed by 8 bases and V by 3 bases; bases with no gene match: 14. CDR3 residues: CASSASSGTSGRSGTQYF. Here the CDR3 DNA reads TGTGCCAGCAGCGCCAGTTCCGGGACTAGCGGGAGAAGTGGTACGCAGTATTTT.

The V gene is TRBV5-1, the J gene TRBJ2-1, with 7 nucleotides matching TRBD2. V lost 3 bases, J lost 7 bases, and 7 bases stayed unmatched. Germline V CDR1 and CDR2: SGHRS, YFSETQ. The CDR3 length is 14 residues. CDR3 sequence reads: CASSSVGGDNEQFF. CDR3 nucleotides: TGCGCCAGCAGCTCGGTTGGGGGGGATAATGAGCAGTTCTTC.

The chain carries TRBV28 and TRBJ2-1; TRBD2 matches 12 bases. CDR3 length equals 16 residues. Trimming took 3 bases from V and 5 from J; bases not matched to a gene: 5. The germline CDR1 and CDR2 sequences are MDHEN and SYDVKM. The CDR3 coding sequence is TGTGCCAGCAGTTTCCGGACTAGCGGGATCCACAATGAGCAGTTCTTC. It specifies CASSFRTSGIHNEQFF. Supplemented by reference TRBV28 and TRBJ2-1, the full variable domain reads DVKVTQSSRYLVKRTGEKVFLECVQDMDHENMFWYRQDPGLGLRLIYFSYDVKMKEKGDIPEGYSVSREKKERFSLILESASTNQTSMYLCASSFRTSGIHNEQFFGPGTRLTVL.

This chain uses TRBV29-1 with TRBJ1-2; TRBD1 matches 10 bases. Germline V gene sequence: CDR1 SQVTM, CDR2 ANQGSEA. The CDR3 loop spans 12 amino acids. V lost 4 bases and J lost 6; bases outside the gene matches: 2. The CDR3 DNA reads TGCAGCGTTGTGGACAGGGGGGATGGCTACACCTTC. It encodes CSVVDRGDGYTF.

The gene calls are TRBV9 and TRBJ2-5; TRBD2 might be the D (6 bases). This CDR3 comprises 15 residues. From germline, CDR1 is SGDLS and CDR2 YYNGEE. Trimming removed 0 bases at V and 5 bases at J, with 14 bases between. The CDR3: CASSVGEAWWETQYF. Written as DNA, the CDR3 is TGTGCCAGCAGCGTAGGGGAGGCCTGGTGGGAGACCCAGTACTTC.